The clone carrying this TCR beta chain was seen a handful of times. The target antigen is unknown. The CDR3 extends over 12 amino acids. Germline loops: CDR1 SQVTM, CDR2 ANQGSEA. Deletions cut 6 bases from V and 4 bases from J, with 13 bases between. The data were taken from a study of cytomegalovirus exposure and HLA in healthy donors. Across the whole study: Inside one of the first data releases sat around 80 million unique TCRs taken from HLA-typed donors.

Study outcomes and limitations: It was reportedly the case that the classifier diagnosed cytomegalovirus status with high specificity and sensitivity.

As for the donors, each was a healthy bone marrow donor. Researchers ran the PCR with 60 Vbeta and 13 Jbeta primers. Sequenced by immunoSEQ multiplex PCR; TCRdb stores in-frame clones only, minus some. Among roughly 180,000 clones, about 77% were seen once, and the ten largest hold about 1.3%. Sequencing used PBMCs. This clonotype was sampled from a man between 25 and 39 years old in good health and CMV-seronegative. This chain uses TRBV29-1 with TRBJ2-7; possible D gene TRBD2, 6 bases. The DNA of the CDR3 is TGCAGCGTGAGGGACTCCTCGTACGAGCAGTACTTC. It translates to CSVRDSSYEQYF.